One and the same sample provided the 8 T cell receptor beta chains below, sequenced in a study of shared clonotypes between healthy human individuals. CD8 cells classed as naive were CD45RO-negative and positively selected for CCR7, excluding terminally differentiated effector memory CD45RA+ cells. Only in-frame clones appear in the TCRdb table, and some are missing; sequencing was by immunoSEQ multiplex PCR. The table lists roughly 590,000 clones, 95% to 96% of them singletons, with around 0.11% in the top ten. The sequencing sample was made of naive CD8+ T cells sorted from blood. The receptor set was obtained from a woman aged 25 to 39 in good health.

The rearrangement uses TRBV6-1 and TRBJ2-1; 10 bases match TRBD2. CDR3 length equals 13 residues. V dropped 4 bases and J dropped 6; count of bases not matched to a gene: 0. Germline-derived CDR1 and CDR2 are MNHNS and SASEGT. CDR3 residues: CASSGTSGNEQFF. In nucleotides, the CDR3 is TGTGCCAGCAGTGGGACTAGCGGCAATGAGCAGTTCTTC.

V is TRBV28 and J is TRBJ1-5, with D hard to call. This CDR3 is 13 amino acids long. The V and J ends lost 3 bases and 4 bases respectively, with 7 bases between them. Per germline, CDR1 MDHEN and CDR2 SYDVKM. Here the CDR3 reads CASSFYRNQPQHF. The CDR3 DNA reads as TGTGCCAGCAGTTTTTACAGAAATCAGCCCCAGCATTTT.

The V call is TRBV14, the J call TRBJ2-1; 11 nucleotides match TRBD2. The V segment lost 1 base and the J segment 15 bases; nucleotides outside the gene matches: 5. CDR3 length equals 13 residues. The germline CDR1 and CDR2 sequences are SGHDN and FVKESK. The CDR3: CASSQVLAGVAFF. DNA of the CDR3: TGTGCCAGCAGCCAAGTACTAGCGGGAGTAGCGTTCTTC.

The rearrangement links TRBV7-9 to TRBJ2-7, with 8 bases aligning to TRBD2. From germline, CDR1 is SEHNR and CDR2 FQNEAQ (reference sequence). J was trimmed by 2 bases and V by 4 bases; bases with no gene match: 7. The CDR3 loop spans 15 amino acids. The CDR3 sequence is CASSSNLAGAYEQYF. The CDR3 coding sequence is TGTGCCAGCAGCTCAAACCTAGCGGGTGCCTACGAGCAGTACTTC.

The chain has TRBV5-6 and TRBJ2-1; 10 nucleotides align to TRBD2. Per the germline V gene, CDR1 is SGHDT and CDR2 is YYEEEE. There are 16 residues in the CDR3. V lost 4 bases to trimming and J lost 2 bases; unmatched junction nucleotides: 6. CDR3 in amino acids: CASSVKREGPYNEQFF. The CDR3 DNA is TGTGCCAGCAGCGTGAAGCGGGAGGGACCCTACAATGAGCAGTTCTTC.

The chain joins TRBV19 to TRBJ2-7, with D uncertain. V shed 5 bases and J shed 0 bases, with 11 bases lying between them. The germline V gene encodes CDR1 LNHDA and CDR2 SQIVND (reference sequence). The CDR3 has 14 amino acids. The CDR3 loop is CASSSLGYSYEQYF. CDR3 DNA: TGTGCCAGTAGTTCCCTTGGCTACTCCTACGAGCAGTACTTC.

V usage is TRBV9 and J usage is TRBJ2-7; D is unclear. CDR1 SGDLS and CDR2 YYNGEE come from the germline V gene. V shed 0 bases and J shed 0 bases, with 16 bases lying between them. The CDR3 loop spans 17 amino acids. CDR3 amino acids: CASSVDDGPPPSYEQYF. CDR3 DNA sequence: TGTGCCAGCAGCGTAGACGACGGTCCCCCTCCCTCCTACGAGCAGTACTTC.

The CDR3 DNA sequence: TGTGCCAGCAGTTTAGGACCTCCTTATGTGAGCAATCAGCCCCAGCATTTT. Amino acids: CASSLGPPYVSNQPQHF. V usage is TRBV28 and J usage is TRBJ1-5, with no clear D. Per the germline V gene, CDR1 is MDHEN and CDR2 is SYDVKM. Trimming left V 2 bases short and J 1 base short, with 15 bases between. The CDR3 has 17 residues.